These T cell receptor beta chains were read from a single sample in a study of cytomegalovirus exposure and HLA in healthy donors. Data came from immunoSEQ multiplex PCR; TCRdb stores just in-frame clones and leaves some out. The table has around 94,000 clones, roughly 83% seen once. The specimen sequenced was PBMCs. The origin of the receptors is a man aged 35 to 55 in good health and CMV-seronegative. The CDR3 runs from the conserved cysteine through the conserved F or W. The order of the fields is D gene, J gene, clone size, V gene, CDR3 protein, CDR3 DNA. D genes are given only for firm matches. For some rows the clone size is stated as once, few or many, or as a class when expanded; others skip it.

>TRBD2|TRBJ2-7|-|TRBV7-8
CASSPKRLAGTLYEQYF
TGTGCCAGCAGCCCCAAGCGACTAGCGGGGACCCTCTACGAGCAGTACTTC
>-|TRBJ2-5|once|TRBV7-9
CASSRRGSETQYF
TGTGCCAGCAGCCGCAGGGGATCCGAGACCCAGTACTTC
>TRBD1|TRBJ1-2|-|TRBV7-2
CASSLIPQGAHGYTF
TGTGCCAGCAGCTTAATCCCCCAGGGGGCCCATGGCTACACCTTC
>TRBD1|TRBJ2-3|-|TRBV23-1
CASSQMGKNVRGLTDTQYF
TGCGCCAGCAGTCAAATGGGGAAAAATGTCAGGGGGCTAACAGATACGCAGTATTTT
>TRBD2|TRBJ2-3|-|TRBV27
CASSLYGGGSLGDTQYF
TGTGCCAGCAGTTTATATGGCGGGGGGTCCCTCGGAGATACGCAGTATTTT
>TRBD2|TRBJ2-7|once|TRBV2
CASSLAGGSYEQYF
TGTGCCAGCAGTTTAGCGGGGGGATCCTACGAGCAGTACTTC
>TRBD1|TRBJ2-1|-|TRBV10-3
CAISYPGQEREQFF
TGTGCCATCAGTTATCCGGGACAGGAGCGTGAGCAGTTCTTC
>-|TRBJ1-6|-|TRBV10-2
CASSEAQGGSPLHF
TGCGCCAGCAGTGAGGCCCAGGGTGGATCACCCCTCCACTTT
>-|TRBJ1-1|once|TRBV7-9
CASSLAGGFNTEAFF
TGTGCCAGCAGCTTAGCTGGGGGGTTTAACACTGAAGCTTTCTTT
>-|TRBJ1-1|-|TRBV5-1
CASSLATGGAVTEAFF
TGCGCCAGCAGCTTGGCCACGGGGGGGGCGGTCACTGAAGCTTTCTTT
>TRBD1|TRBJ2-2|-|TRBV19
CASRPGTGSTGELFF
TGTGCCAGTCGGCCCGGGACAGGGAGTACCGGGGAGCTGTTTTTT
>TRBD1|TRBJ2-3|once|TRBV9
CASSGGTGGTDTQYF
TGTGCCAGCAGCGGGGGGACAGGGGGCACAGATACGCAGTATTTT
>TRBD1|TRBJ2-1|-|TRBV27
CASSLLAGTAQFF
TGTGCCAGCAGTTTACTCGCTGGGACAGCTCAGTTCTTC
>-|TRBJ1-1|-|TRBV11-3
CASRLDRNTEAFF
TGTGCCAGCAGGCTCGACAGGAACACTGAAGCTTTCTTT
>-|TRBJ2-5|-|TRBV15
CATRLGAVEETQYF
TGTGCCACCAGGTTAGGGGCGGTGGAAGAGACCCAGTACTTC
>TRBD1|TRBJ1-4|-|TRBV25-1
CASGTGGAEKLFF
TGTGCCAGCGGAACAGGGGGCGCTGAAAAACTGTTTTTT
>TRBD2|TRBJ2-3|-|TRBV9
CASSVGIAGGLVDTQYF
TGTGCCAGCAGCGTAGGAATAGCGGGGGGGCTGGTAGATACGCAGTATTTT
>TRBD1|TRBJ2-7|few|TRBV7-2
CASSLFPRDRPTEQYF
TGTGCCAGCAGCTTATTTCCTCGGGACAGACCGACCGAGCAGTACTTC
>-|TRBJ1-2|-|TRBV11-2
CASSALNRGYTF
TGTGCCAGCAGCGCATTAAACAGGGGCTACACCTTC
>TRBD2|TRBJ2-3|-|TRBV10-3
CAISEAGADTQYF
TGTGCCATCAGTGAAGCGGGGGCAGATACGCAGTATTTT
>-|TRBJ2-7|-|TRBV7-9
CASSLGWADQRSYEQYF
TGTGCCAGCAGCTTAGGATGGGCAGACCAAAGGTCTTACGAGCAGTACTTC
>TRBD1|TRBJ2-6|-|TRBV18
CATPAGQGPSGANVLTF
TGTGCCACGCCTGCCGGACAGGGTCCCTCTGGGGCCAACGTCCTGACTTTC
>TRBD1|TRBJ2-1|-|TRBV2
CASLGDSSYNEQFF
TGTGCCAGCCTCGGGGACAGCTCCTACAATGAGCAGTTCTTC
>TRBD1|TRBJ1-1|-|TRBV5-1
CASSGDRVNTEAFF
TGCGCCAGCAGCGGGGACAGGGTGAACACTGAAGCTTTCTTT
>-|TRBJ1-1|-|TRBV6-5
CASSRDTEAFF
TGTGCCAGCAGCCGAGACACTGAAGCTTTCTTT